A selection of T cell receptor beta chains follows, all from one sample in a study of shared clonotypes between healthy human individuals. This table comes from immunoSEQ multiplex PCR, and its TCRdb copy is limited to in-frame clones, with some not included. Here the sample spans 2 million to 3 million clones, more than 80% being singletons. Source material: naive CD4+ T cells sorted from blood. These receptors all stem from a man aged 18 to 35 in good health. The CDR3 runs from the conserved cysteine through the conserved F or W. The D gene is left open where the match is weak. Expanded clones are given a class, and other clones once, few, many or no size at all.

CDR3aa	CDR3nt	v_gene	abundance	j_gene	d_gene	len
CASSVQGADTQYF	TGTGCCAGCAGCGTCCAGGGGGCAGATACGCAGTATTTT	TRBV9	-	TRBJ2-3	TRBD1	13
CASSSPPWGNQPQHF	TGTGCCAGCAGCTCCCCCCCCTGGGGCAATCAGCCCCAGCATTTT	TRBV7-2	-	TRBJ1-5	-	15
CASSSGDRIFTYEQYF	TGTGCCAGTAGTAGCGGGGACAGGATTTTTACCTACGAGCAGTACTTC	TRBV19	-	TRBJ2-7	TRBD1	16
CASIYDRDSNPSTDTQYF	TGTGCCAGCATCTATGACCGGGACTCAAATCCTAGCACAGATACGCAGTATTTT	TRBV7-2	-	TRBJ2-3	-	18
CASSRGQLNTEAFF	TGTGCCAGTAGTAGGGGACAGTTGAACACTGAAGCTTTCTTT	TRBV19	-	TRBJ1-1	TRBD1	14
CASSPSQGDNEKLFF	TGTGCCAGCTCACCTAGTCAGGGTGATAATGAAAAACTGTTTTTT	TRBV18	-	TRBJ1-4	-	15
CASSPSDYGYTF	TGTGCCAGCTCACCCAGCGACTATGGCTACACCTTC	TRBV18	-	TRBJ1-2	-	12
CASSQSRDGDRAYEQYF	TGCGCCAGCAGCCAATCCCGGGACGGGGACAGGGCCTACGAGCAGTACTTC	TRBV4-1	-	TRBJ2-7	TRBD1	17
CAWSQGRTYEQYF	TGTGCCTGGAGCCAGGGGAGGACCTACGAGCAGTACTTC	TRBV30	-	TRBJ2-7	-	13
CASSPGGTDTQYF	TGTGCCAGCTCACCGGGGGGGACCGATACGCAGTATTTT	TRBV18	-	TRBJ2-3	TRBD2	13
CASSLNYQSTDTQYF	TGCGCCAGCAGCTTGAATTACCAAAGCACAGATACGCAGTATTTT	TRBV5-1	-	TRBJ2-3	-	15
CASSATPNTGELFF	TGTGCCAGCAGCGCAACACCGAACACCGGGGAGCTGTTTTTT	TRBV9	-	TRBJ2-2	-	14
CASSLGGSGNTIYF	TGTGCCAGCAGCTTAGGTGGCTCTGGAAACACCATATATTTT	TRBV11-2	-	TRBJ1-3	-	14
CASRERQGAIYEQYF	TGTGCCAGCAGGGAGAGACAGGGGGCGATATACGAGCAGTACTTC	TRBV6-1	-	TRBJ2-7	TRBD1	15
CASSQDDGDPSSYEQYF	TGCGCCAGCAGCCAAGATGATGGGGACCCCAGCTCCTACGAGCAGTACTTC	TRBV4-3	once	TRBJ2-7	-	17
CASSEGGSAVTEAFF	TGTGCCAGCAGTGAAGGGGGCAGCGCGGTCACTGAAGCTTTCTTT	TRBV2	-	TRBJ1-1	-	15
CATRNIQYF	TGTGCCACACGGAACATTCAGTACTTC	TRBV27	-	TRBJ2-4	-	9
CASSLGPPSGGRNTQYF	TGCGCCAGCAGCTTGGGGCCCCCTAGCGGGGGGAGAAATACGCAGTATTTT	TRBV5-1	-	TRBJ2-3	TRBD2	17
CASSLLPEVQSEQFF	TGTGCCAGCAGTTTACTTCCAGAGGTCCAAAGTGAGCAGTTCTTC	TRBV27	once	TRBJ2-1	-	15
CASRGTDSGELFF	TGCGCCAGCAGAGGGACAGACAGCGGGGAGCTGTTTTTT	TRBV5-1	-	TRBJ2-2	TRBD1	13
CASSRWSSYEQYF	TGTGCCAGCAGCCGCTGGAGCTCCTACGAGCAGTACTTC	TRBV6-6	-	TRBJ2-7	-	13
CASSLRAGAEAFF	TGTGCCAGCAGTTTACGGGCGGGGGCTGAAGCTTTCTTT	TRBV27	-	TRBJ1-1	-	13
CASGSQIAGSYNEQFF	TGTGCTAGTGGGTCACAAATAGCGGGGTCCTACAATGAGCAGTTCTTC	TRBV12-5	once	TRBJ2-1	TRBD2	16
CASTSTSREQYF	TGTGCCAGCACCTCGACGAGCCGCGAGCAGTACTTC	TRBV6-1	-	TRBJ2-7	-	12
CASRHGTSGSNEQFF	TGTGCCAGCAGACACGGGACTAGCGGATCCAATGAGCAGTTCTTC	TRBV9	-	TRBJ2-1	TRBD2	15
CASSPTGSGNTEAFF	TGTGCCAGCAGTCCGACAGGGAGTGGGAACACTGAAGCTTTCTTT	TRBV27	-	TRBJ1-1	TRBD1	15
CASSLGRGKEEKLFF	TGTGCCAGCAGCCTGGGACGGGGGAAGGAGGAAAAACTGTTTTTT	TRBV5-4	-	TRBJ1-4	-	15
CASSEAGGAKNIQYF	TGTGCCAGCAGTGAAGCAGGAGGGGCCAAAAACATTCAGTACTTC	TRBV2	-	TRBJ2-4	-	15
CASSFRAAGGADTQYF	TGTGCCAGCAGCTTCAGGGCAGCGGGAGGCGCAGATACGCAGTATTTT	TRBV7-2	-	TRBJ2-3	TRBD2	16
CASSRGGFSYNEQFF	TGCGCCAGCAGCCGCGGAGGTTTCTCCTACAATGAGCAGTTCTTC	TRBV5-1	-	TRBJ2-1	-	15
CASLGGTDEKLFF	TGCGCCAGCCTGGGGGGGACGGATGAAAAACTGTTTTTT	TRBV23-1	once	TRBJ1-4	-	13
CASSQNTRTGYTF	TGCGCCAGCAGCCAGAACACCCGGACCGGCTACACCTTC	TRBV4-1	-	TRBJ1-2	-	13